This TCR beta chain was captured in a study of cytomegalovirus exposure and HLA in healthy donors. Points from the study as a whole: V- and J-gene trimming in TCR beta was tied to a missense DCLRE1C variant by an analysis performed later. In the analysis, some V segments, TRBV6-2 and TRBV6-3 included, were excluded as indistinguishable. In vitro testing confirmed a few CMV-associated chains as specific for CMV antigens.

Healthy donors of bone marrow made up the group. The trim removed 4 bases at V and 5 bases at J, leaving 14 bases unmatched. Germline V lookup: CDR1 SGHNT, CDR2 YYREEE (reference sequence). This CDR3 has 16 residues. This clone has just one count. Its antigen is unidentified. 60 Vbeta and 13 Jbeta primers were used in PCR. The data were produced by immunoSEQ multiplex PCR, yet TCRdb's version contains in-frame clones alone and is incomplete. Among over 150,000 clones, roughly 79% were seen once, and the ten largest hold around 1.3%. Sequenced input: PBMCs. The receptor was derived from a woman aged 45-65 years in good health and CMV-seronegative. This chain uses TRBV5-4 with TRBJ2-5; 7 nucleotides line up with TRBD1. The CDR3 nucleotides read TGTGCCAGCAGCACGCCAACAGGGGTCGGTGGGGAGACCCAGTACTTC. Its translation: CASSTPTGVGGETQYF.